Listed here is a single T cell receptor beta chain. Its antigen is unknown. Trimming cost V 6 bases and J 4 bases; bases outside gene matches: 6. Germline assignment: CDR1 SGHDT and CDR2 YYEEEE. The CDR3 runs 13 residues. The data were taken from a study of beta chain features in type 1 diabetes. About the research overall: Cell yields, age and gender were similar between patients and healthy donors. Taken together, all samples contributed approximately 110 million examined sorted cells. Notes on the study in general: The study notes PCR might favor shorter templates equally in patients and controls. Small HLA sub-analyses could not settle whether HLA shapes TCRB rearrangement. Shorter TCRB CDR3s, moderately but significantly so, were found in Type 1 diabetes patients in all four CD4+ subsets.

The entirety of the isolated RNA underwent reverse transcription, so expressed TCRB transcripts were sequenced. The method was immunoSEQ multiplex PCR; TCRdb's version includes in-frame clones alone and lacks a portion of them. The sample shows 300,000 or so clones, 13% of them seen only once. The sample taken for sequencing was naive CD4+ T cells from blood. The rearrangement joins TRBV5-6 to TRBJ1-1, with 7 nucleotides matching TRBD1. This clonotype was obtained from a woman aged 18-29 years with type 1 diabetes. As DNA, the CDR3 is TGTGCCAGCAAAAAACAGGGGATCACTGAAGCTTTCTTT. Translated, it gives CASKKQGITEAFF.